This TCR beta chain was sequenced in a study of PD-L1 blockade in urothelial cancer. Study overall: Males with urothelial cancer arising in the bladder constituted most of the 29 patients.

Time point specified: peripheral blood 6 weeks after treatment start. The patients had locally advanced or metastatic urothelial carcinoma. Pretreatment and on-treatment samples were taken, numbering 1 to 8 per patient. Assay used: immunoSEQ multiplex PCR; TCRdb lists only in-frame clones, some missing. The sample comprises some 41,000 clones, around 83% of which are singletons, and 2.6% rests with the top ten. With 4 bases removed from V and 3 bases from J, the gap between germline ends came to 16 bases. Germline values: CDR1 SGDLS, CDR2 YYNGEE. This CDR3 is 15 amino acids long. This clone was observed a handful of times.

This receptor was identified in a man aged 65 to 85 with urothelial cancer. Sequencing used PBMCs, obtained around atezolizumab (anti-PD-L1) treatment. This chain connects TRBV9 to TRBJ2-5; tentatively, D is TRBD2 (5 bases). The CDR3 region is CASSPTSFGEETQYF. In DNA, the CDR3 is TGTGCCAGCAGCCCTACTAGTTTTGGGGAAGAGACCCAGTACTTC. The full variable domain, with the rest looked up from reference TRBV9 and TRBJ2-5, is DSGVTQTPKHLITATGQRVTLRCSPRSGDLSVYWYQQSLDQGLQFLIQYYNGEERAKGNILERFSAQQFPDLHSELNLSSLELGDSALYFCASSPTSFGEETQYFGPGTRLLVL.